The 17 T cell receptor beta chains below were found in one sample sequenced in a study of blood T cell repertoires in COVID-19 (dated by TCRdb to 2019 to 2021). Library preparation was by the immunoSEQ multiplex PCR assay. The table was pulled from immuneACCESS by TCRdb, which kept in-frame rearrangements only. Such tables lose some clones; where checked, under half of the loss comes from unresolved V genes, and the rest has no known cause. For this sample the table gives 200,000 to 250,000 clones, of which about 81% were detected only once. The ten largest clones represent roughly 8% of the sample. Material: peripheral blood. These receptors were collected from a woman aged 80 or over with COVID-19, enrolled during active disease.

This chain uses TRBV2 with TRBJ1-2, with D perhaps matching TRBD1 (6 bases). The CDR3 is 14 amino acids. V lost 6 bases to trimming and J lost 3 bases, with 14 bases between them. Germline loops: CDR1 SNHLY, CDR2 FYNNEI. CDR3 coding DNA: TGTGCCAGCAGACCAGGGAGGGGGGACTATGGCTACACCTTC. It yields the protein CASRPGRGDYGYTF. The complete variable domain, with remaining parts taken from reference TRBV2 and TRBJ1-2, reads EPEVTQTPSHQVTQMGQEVILRCVPISNHLYFYWYRQILGQKVEFLVSFYNNEISEKSEIFDDQFSVERPDGSNFTLKIRSTKLEDSAMYFCASRPGRGDYGYTFGSGTRLTVV.

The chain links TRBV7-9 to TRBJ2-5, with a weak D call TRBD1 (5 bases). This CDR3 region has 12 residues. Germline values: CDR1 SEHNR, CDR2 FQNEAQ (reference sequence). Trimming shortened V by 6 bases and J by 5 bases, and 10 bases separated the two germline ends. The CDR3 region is CASRLAGETQYF. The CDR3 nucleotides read TGTGCCAGCAGGCTGGCAGGGGAGACCCAGTACTTC.

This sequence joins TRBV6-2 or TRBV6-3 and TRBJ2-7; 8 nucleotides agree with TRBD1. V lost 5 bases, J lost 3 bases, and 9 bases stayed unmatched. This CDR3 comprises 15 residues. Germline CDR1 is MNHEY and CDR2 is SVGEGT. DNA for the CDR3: TGTGCCAGCAGTCCCCGGGGACAGGTAAACTACGAGCAGTACTTC. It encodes CASSPRGQVNYEQYF.

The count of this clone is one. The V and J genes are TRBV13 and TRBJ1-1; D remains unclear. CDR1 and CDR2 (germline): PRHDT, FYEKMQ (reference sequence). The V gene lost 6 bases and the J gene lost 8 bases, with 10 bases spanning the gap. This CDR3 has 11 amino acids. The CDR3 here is CASRGFPEAFF. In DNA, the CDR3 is TGTGCCAGCAGGGGCTTTCCCGAAGCTTTCTTT.

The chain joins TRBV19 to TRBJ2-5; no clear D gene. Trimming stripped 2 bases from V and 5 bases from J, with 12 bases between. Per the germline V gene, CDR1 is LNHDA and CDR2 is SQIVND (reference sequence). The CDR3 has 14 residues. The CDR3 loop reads CASSIMGREETQYF. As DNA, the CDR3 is TGTGCCAGTAGTATAATGGGCCGTGAGGAGACCCAGTACTTC.

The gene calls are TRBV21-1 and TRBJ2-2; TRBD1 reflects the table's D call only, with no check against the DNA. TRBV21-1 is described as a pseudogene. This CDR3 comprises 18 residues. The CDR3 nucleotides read TGTGCCAGCAGCAAAAATAAAAAGTCGTTACAGGGGGCCGGGGAGCTGTTTTTT. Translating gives CASSKNKKSLQGAGELFF.

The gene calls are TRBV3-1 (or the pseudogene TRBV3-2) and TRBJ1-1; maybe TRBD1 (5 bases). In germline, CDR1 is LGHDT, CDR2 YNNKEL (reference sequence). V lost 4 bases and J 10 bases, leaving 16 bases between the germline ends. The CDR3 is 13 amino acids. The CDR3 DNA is TGTGCCAGCAGCCCCGGGGGAGGGGCGCGAGCTTTCTTT. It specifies CASSPGGGARAFF.

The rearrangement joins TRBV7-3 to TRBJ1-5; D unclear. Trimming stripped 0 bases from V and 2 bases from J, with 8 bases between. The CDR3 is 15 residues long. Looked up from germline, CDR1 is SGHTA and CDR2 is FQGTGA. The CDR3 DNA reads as TGTGCCAGCAGCTTAACGGCGGGAGGCAATCAGCCCCAGCATTTT. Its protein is CASSLTAGGNQPQHF.

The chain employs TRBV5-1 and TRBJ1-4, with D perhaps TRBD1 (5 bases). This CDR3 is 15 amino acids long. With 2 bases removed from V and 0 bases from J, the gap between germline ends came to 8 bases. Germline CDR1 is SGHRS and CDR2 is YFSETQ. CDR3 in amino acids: CASSFRDPTNEKLFF. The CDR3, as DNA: TGCGCCAGCAGCTTCAGGGATCCAACTAATGAAAAACTGTTTTTT.

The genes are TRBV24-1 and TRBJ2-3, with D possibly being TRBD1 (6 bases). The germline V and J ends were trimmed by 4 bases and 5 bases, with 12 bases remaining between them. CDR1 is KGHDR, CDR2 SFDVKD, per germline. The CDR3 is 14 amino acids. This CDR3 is CATSETGKIDTQYF. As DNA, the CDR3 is TGTGCCACCAGTGAAACAGGGAAGATAGATACGCAGTATTTT.

As DNA, the CDR3 is TGTGCCTGGAGCCCCGGGACAGGGGGTTCACCCCTCCACTTT. Protein: CAWSPGTGGSPLHF. The chain uses TRBV30 and TRBJ1-6, with TRBD1 matching over 11 bases. The CDR3 runs 14 residues. V shed 3 bases and J 9 bases; nucleotides not matched to a gene: 4. Germline CDR1 GTSNPN, CDR2 SVGIG (reference sequence).

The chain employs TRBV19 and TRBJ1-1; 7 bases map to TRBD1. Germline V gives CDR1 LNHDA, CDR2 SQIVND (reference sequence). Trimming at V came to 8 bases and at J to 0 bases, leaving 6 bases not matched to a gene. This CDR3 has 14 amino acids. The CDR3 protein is CASSMDRLNTEAFF. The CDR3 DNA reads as TGTGCCAGTTCTATGGACAGGCTGAACACTGAAGCTTTCTTT. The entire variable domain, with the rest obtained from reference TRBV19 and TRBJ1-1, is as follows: DGGITQSPKYLFRKEGQNVTLSCEQNLNHDAMYWYRQDPGQGLRLIYYSQIVNDFQKGDIAEGYSVSREKKESFPLTVTSAQKNPTAFYLCASSMDRLNTEAFFGQGTRLTVV.

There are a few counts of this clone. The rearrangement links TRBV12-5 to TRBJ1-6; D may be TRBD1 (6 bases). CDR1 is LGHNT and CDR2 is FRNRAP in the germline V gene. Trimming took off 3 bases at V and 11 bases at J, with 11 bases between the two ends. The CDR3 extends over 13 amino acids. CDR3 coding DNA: TGTGCTAGTGGTTTTAACAGGGAGACACCCCTCCACTTT. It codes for CASGFNRETPLHF.

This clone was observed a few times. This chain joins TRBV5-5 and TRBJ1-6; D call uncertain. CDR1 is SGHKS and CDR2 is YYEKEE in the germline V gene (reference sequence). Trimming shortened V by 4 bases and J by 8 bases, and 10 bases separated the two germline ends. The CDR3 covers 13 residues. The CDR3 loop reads CASSLLRDSPLHF. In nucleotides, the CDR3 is TGTGCCAGCAGCCTCCTCCGGGATTCACCCCTCCACTTT. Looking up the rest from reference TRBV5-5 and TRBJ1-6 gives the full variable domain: DAGVTQSPTHLIKTRGQQVTLRCSPISGHKSVSWYQQVLGQGPQFIFQYYEKEERGRGNFPDRFSARQFPNYSSELNVNALLLGDSALYLCASSLLRDSPLHFGNGTRLTVT.

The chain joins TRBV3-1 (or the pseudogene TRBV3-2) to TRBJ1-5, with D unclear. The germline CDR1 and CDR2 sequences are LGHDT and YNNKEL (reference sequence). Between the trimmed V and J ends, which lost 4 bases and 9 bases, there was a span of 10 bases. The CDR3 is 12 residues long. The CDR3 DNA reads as TGTGCCAGCAGCCTTGCGGATCTGCCCCAGCATTTT. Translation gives CASSLADLPQHF.

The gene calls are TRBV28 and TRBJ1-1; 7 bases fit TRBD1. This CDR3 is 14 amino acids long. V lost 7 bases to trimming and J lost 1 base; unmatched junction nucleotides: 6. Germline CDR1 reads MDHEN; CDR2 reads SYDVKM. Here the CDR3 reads CASTPGTANTEAFF. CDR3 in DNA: TGTGCCAGCACCCCCGGGACAGCGAACACTGAAGCTTTCTTT.

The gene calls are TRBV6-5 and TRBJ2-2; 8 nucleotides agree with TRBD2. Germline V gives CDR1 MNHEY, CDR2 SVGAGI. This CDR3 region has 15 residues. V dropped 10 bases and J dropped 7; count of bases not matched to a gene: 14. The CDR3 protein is CATSRSGREDGELFF. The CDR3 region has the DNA TGTGCCACCTCCAGGAGCGGGAGAGAGGACGGGGAGCTGTTTTTT.